Here is one TCR beta chain with its context. As yet, its antigen is unknown. Germline V gives CDR1 SGHDN, CDR2 FVKESK. This CDR3 contains 14 residues. Trimming pared 3 bases from V and 7 bases from J, leaving 16 bases between. Any history of autoimmune disease or systemic immunosuppression disqualified patients. Sequencing used immunoSEQ multiplex PCR; TCRdb keeps in-frame clones, though not all of them. This table has more than 10,000 clones, approximately 78% appearing once. The data derive from a study of OX40 agonist ivuxolimab in advanced cancers. Study background: Patients in dose escalation had liver, melanoma, kidney or head and neck cancers. Overall study results and limits: Nonresponders included some who also had low normalized T-cell clonal expansion.

The chain recombines TRBV14 with TRBJ2-7; possibly TRBD1 or TRBD2 for D (5 bases each). Sequences were derived from CD4+ or CD8+ T cells sorted from blood, sampled in a trial of the OX40 agonist ivuxolimab. This sequence was found in an adult with an advanced solid tumor such as melanoma, head and neck, liver or kidney cancer. Here the CDR3 reads CASSQRQRAWEQYF. The CDR3 bases are TGTGCCAGCAGCCAGAGACAGAGGGCATGGGAGCAGTACTTC.